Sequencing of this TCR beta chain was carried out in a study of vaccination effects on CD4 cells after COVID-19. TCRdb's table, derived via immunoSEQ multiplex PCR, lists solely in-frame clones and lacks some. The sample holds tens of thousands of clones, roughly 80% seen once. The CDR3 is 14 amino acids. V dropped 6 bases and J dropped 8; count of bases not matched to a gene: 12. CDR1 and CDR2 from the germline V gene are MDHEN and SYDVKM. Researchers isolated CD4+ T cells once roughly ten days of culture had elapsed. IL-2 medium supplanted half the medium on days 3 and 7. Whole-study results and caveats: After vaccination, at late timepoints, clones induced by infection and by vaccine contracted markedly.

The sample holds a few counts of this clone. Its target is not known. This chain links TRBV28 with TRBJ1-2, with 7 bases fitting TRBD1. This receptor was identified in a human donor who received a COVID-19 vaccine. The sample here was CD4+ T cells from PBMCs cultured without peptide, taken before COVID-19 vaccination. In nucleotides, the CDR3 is TGTGCCAGCAGCCTCCAGGGGGTCGTCGGAGGCTACACCTTC. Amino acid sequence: CASSLQGVVGGYTF.